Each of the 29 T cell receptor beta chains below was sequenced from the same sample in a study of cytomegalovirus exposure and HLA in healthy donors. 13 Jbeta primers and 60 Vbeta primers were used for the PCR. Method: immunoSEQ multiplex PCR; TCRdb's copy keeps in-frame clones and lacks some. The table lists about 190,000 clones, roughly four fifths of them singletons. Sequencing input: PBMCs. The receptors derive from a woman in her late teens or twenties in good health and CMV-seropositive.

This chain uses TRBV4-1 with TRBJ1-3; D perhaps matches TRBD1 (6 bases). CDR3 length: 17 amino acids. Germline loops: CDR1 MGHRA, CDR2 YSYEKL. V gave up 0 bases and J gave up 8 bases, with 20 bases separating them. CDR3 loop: CASSQEGAWGRGDTIYF. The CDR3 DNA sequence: TGCGCCAGCAGCCAAGAAGGGGCGTGGGGGCGAGGGGACACCATATATTTT.

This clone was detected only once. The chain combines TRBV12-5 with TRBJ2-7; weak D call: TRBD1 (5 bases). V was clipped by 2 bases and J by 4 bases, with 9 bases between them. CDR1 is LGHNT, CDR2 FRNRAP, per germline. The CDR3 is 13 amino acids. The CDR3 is CASGLTDTYEQYF. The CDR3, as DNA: TGTGCTAGTGGTTTGACGGACACTTACGAGCAGTACTTC. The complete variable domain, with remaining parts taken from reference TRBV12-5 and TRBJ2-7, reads DARVTQTPRHKVTEMGQEVTMRCQPILGHNTVFWYRQTMMQGLELLAYFRNRAPLDDSGMPKDRFSAEMPDATLATLKIQPSEPRDSAVYFCASGLTDTYEQYFGPGTRLTVT.

The CDR3 DNA follows: TGCGCCAGCAGCCCCCGGGCGGGTAGCTCCTATAATTCACCCCTCCACTTT. Translated, it gives CASSPRAGSSYNSPLHF. The V and J genes are TRBV5-1 and TRBJ1-6; D remains unclear. The ends were cut back, 4 bases at V and 0 bases at J, with 14 bases in the middle. CDR1 is SGHRS, CDR2 YFSETQ, per germline. CDR3 length: 17 residues.

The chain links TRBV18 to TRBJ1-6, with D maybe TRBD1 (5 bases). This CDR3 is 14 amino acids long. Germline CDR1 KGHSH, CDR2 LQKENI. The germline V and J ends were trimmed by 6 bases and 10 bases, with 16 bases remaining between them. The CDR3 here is CASSLDRIKSPLHF. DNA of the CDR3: TGTGCCAGCTCCCTCGACAGAATCAAATCACCCCTCCACTTT.

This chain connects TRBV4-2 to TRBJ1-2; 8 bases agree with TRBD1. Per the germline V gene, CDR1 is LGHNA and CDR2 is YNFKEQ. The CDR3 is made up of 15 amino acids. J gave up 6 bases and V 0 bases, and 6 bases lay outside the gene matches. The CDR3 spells CASSQERGQADGYTF. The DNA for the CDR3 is TGTGCCAGCAGCCAAGAAAGGGGACAGGCTGATGGCTACACCTTC.

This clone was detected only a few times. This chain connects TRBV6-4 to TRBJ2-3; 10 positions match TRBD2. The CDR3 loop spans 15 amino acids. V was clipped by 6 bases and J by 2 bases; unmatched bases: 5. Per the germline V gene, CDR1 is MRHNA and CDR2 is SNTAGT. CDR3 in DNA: TGTGCCAGCAGCGTAGCGGGGGGCCCCACAGATACGCAGTATTTT. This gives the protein CASSVAGGPTDTQYF.

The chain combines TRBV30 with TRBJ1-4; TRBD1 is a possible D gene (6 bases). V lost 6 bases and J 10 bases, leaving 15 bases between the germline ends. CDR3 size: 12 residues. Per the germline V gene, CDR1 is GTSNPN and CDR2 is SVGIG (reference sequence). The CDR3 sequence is CACAGAGRKLFF. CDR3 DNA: TGTGCCTGCGCGGGGGCGGGGAGAAAACTGTTTTTT.

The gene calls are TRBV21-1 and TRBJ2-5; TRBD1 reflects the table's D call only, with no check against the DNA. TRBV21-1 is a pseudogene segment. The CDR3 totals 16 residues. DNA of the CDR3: TGTGCCAGCAGCAGCCAACAGGGTTTTTACGTCGAGACCCAGTACTTC. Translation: CASSSQQGFYVETQYF.

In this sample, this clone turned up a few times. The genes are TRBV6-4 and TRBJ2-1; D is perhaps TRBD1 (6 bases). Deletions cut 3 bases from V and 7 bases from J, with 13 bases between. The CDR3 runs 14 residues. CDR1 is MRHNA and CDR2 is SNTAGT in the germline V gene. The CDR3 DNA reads TGTGCCAGCAGTGAAGGGGACACGGCTAATGAGCAGTTCTTC. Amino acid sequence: CASSEGDTANEQFF.

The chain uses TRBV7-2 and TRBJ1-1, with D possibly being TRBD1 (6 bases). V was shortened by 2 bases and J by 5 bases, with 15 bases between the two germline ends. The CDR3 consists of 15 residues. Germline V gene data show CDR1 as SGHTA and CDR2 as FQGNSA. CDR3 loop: CASSLRGRGRTEAFF. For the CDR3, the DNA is TGTGCCAGCAGCTTAAGGGGGAGGGGCCGGACTGAAGCTTTCTTT. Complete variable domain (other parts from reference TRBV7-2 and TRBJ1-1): GAGVSQSPSNKVTEKGKDVELRCDPISGHTALYWYRQSLGQGLEFLIYFQGNSAPDKSGLPSDRFSAERTGGSVSTLTIQRTQQEDSAVYLCASSLRGRGRTEAFFGQGTRLTVV.

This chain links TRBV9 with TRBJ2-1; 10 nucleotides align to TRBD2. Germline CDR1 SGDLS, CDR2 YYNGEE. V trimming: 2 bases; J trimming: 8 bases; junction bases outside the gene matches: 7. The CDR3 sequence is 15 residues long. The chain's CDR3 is CASSVASGGWDEQFF. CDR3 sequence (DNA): TGTGCCAGCAGCGTGGCTAGCGGGGGATGGGATGAGCAGTTCTTC.

DNA of the CDR3: TGTGCCAGTACCAAGGGGACAGCCTATGGCTACACCTTC. Its protein product is CASTKGTAYGYTF. The chain uses TRBV19 and TRBJ1-2; TRBD1 matches 7 bases. CDR3 size: 13 residues. In germline, CDR1 is LNHDA, CDR2 SQIVND (reference sequence). Trimming at V came to 7 bases and at J to 4 bases, leaving 6 bases not matched to a gene.

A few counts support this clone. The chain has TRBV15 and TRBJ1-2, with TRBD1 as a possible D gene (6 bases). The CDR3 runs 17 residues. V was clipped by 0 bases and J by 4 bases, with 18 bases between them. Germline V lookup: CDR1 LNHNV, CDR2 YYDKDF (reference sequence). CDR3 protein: CATSRDAGGRIIYGYTF. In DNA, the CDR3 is TGTGCCACCAGCAGAGATGCTGGGGGCAGAATTATCTATGGCTACACCTTC. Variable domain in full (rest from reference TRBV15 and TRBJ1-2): DAMVIQNPRYQVTQFGKPVTLSCSQTLNHNVMYWYQQKSSQAPKLLFHYYDKDFNNEADTPDNFQSRRPNTSFCFLDIRSPGLGDTAMYLCATSRDAGGRIIYGYTFGSGTRLTVV.

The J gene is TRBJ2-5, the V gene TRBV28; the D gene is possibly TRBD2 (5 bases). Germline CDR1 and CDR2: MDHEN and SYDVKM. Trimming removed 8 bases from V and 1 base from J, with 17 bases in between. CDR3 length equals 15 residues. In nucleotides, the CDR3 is TGTGCCAGCGGGAGAGGCGTGGCGGTCCAAGAGACCCAGTACTTC. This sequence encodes CASGRGVAVQETQYF.

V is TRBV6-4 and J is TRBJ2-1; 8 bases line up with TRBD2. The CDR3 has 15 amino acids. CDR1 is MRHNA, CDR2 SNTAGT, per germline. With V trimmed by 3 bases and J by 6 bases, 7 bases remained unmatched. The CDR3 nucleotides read TGTGCCAGCAGTGAAGATGCGGGGGGCCTCAATGAGCAGTTCTTC. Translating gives CASSEDAGGLNEQFF.

CDR3 DNA sequence: TGTGCCAGCAGCTCGGCTAGACTAGCGGGGGGGAGATACAATGAGCAGTTCTTC. Its translation is CASSSARLAGGRYNEQFF. The J gene is TRBJ2-1, the V gene TRBV11-2; 14 nucleotides match TRBD2. With 4 bases clipped from V and 4 bases from J, the junction kept 9 bases outside the gene matches. CDR3 length: 18 residues. The germline V gene has CDR1 SGHAT and CDR2 FQNNGV.

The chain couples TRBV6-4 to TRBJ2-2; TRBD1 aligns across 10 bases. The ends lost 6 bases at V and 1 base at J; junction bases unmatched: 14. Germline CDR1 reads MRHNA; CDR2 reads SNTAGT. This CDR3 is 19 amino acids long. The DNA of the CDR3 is TGTGCCAGCAGAAGGGACAGGGGCTCGTTATCCGGGAACACCGGGGAGCTGTTTTTT. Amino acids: CASRRDRGSLSGNTGELFF.

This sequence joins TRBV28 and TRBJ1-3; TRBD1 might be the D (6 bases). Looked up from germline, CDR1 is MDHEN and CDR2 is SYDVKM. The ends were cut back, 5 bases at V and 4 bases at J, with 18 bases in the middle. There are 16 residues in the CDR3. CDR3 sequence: CASSRGRGASGNTIYF. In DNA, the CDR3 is TGTGCCAGCAGTCGGGGGAGGGGGGCATCAGGAAACACCATATATTTT.

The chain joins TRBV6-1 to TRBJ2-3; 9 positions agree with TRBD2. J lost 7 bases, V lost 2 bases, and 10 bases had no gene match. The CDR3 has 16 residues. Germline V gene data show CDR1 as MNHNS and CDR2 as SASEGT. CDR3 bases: TGTGCCAGCAGTGAATTTGAGGCGGGGGGGTGGTATACGCAGTATTTT. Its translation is CASSEFEAGGWYTQYF.

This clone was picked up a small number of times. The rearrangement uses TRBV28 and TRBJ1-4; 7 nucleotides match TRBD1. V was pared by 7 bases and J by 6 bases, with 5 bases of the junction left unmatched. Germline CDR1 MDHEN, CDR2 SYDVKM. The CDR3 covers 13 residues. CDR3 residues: CASKQGPHEKLFF. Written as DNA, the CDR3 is TGTGCCAGCAAACAGGGGCCTCATGAAAAACTGTTTTTT.

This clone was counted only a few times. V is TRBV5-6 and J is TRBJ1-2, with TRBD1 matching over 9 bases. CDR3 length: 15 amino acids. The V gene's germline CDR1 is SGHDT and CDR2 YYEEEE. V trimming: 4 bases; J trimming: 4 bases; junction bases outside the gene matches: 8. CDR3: CASSGGGQGFYGYTF. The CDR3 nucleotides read TGTGCCAGCAGCGGAGGGGGACAGGGTTTCTATGGCTACACCTTC. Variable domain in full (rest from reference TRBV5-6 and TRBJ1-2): DAGVTQSPTHLIKTRGQQVTLRCSPKSGHDTVSWYQQALGQGPQFIFQYYEEEERQRGNFPDRFSGHQFPNYSSELNVNALLLGDSALYLCASSGGGQGFYGYTFGSGTRLTVV.

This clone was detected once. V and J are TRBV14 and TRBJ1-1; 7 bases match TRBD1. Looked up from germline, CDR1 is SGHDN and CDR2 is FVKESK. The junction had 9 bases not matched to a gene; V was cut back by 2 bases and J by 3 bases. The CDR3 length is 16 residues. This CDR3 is CASSQFWGQIDTEAFF. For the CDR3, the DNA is TGTGCCAGCAGCCAATTTTGGGGACAGATTGACACTGAAGCTTTCTTT.

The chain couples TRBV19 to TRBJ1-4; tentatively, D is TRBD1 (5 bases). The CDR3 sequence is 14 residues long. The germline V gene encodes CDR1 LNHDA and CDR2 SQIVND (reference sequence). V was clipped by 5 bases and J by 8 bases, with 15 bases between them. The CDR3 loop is CASSETGTLEKLFF. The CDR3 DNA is TGTGCCAGTAGTGAAACCGGGACTCTGGAAAAACTGTTTTTT.

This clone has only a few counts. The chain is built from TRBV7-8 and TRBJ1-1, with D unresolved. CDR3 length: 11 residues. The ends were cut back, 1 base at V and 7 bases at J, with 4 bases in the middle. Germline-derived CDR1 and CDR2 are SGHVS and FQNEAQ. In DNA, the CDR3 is TGTGCCAGCAGCTTAGGTCTTGAAGCTTTCTTT. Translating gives CASSLGLEAFF. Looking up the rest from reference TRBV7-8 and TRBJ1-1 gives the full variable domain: GAGVSQSPRYKVAKRGQDVALRCDPISGHVSLFWYQQALGQGPEFLTYFQNEAQLDKSGLPSDRFFAERPEGSVSTLKIQRTQQEDSAVYLCASSLGLEAFFGQGTRLTVV.

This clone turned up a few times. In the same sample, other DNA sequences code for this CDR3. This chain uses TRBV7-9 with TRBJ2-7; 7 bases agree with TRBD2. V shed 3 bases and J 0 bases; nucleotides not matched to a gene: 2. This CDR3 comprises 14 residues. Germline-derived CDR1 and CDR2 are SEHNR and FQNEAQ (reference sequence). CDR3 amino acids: CASSFGGSSYEQYV. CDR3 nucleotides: TGTGCCAGCAGCTTCGGCGGGAGCTCCTACGAGCAGTACGTC.

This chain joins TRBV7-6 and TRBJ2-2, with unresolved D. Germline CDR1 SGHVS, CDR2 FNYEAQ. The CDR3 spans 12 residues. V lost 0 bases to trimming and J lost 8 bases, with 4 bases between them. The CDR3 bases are TGTGCCAGCAGCTTAGCAACAGGGGAGCTGTTTTTT. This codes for CASSLATGELFF.

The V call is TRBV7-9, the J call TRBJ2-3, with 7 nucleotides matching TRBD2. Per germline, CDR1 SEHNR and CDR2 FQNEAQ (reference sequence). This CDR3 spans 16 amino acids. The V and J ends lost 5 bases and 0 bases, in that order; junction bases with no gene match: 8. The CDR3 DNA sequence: TGTGCCAGCAGCCCCCGATTGGGGGGGAGCACAGATACGCAGTATTTT. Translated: CASSPRLGGSTDTQYF.

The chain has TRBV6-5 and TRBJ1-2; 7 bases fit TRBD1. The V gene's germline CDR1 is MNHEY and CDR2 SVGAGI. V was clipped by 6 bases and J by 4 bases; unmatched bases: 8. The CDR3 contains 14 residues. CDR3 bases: TGTGCCAGCAGACCCACAGGGGACTTCTATGGCTACACCTTC. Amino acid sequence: CASRPTGDFYGYTF.

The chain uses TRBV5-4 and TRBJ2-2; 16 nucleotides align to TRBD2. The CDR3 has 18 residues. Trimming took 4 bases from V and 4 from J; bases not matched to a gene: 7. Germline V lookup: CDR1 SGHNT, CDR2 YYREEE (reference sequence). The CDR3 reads CASSKGLAGGPATGELFF. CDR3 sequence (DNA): TGTGCCAGCAGCAAGGGACTAGCGGGGGGGCCGGCCACCGGGGAGCTGTTTTTT.